The 30 T cell receptor beta chains presented below share a single source sample, sequenced in a study of OX40 agonist ivuxolimab in advanced cancers. Generated by immunoSEQ multiplex PCR, the TCRdb table keeps only in-frame clones and is missing some. The repertoire holds fewer than 80,000 clones, less than 90% seen once, with about 0.66% in the top ten. The sample in question was CD4+ or CD8+ T cells sorted from blood, obtained in a trial of the OX40 agonist ivuxolimab. These receptors were taken from an adult with an advanced solid tumor such as melanoma, head and neck, liver or kidney cancer.

The V call is TRBV9, the J call TRBJ2-1; D is possibly TRBD1 or TRBD2 (6 bases each). From germline, CDR1 is SGDLS and CDR2 YYNGEE. This CDR3 is built from 14 residues. Trimming took 0 bases from V and 6 from J, leaving 10 bases between them. This CDR3 is CASSVVGGSNEQFF. CDR3 nucleotide sequence: TGTGCCAGCAGCGTAGTAGGGGGGTCCAATGAGCAGTTCTTC.

The chain joins TRBV7-9 to TRBJ2-4; D remains unclear. The CDR3 consists of 12 residues. Deletions cut 7 bases from V and 7 bases from J, with 11 bases between. The germline gives CDR1 SEHNR, CDR2 FQNEAQ (reference sequence). The CDR3 region is CASTTAGNIQYF. The CDR3 DNA reads TGTGCCAGCACGACGGCCGGGAACATTCAGTACTTC.

This chain joins TRBV27 and TRBJ2-6; no definite D call. This CDR3 comprises 14 residues. Trimming took 5 bases from V and 0 from J, leaving 5 bases between them. Germline V lookup: CDR1 MNHEY, CDR2 SMNVEV (reference sequence). CDR3: CASSGYSGANVLTF. In nucleotides, the CDR3 is TGTGCCAGCAGTGGATACTCTGGGGCCAACGTCCTGACTTTC.

V is TRBV9 and J is TRBJ2-2; TRBD1 matches 9 bases. V was pared by 4 bases and J by 0 bases, with 4 bases of the junction left unmatched. Germline values: CDR1 SGDLS, CDR2 YYNGEE. CDR3 length equals 16 residues. Written as DNA, the CDR3 is TGTGCCAGCAGCTCTGGGACAGGGCCGAACACCGGGGAGCTGTTTTTT. It is translated as CASSSGTGPNTGELFF.

The rearrangement links TRBV6-5 to TRBJ2-7, with 12 bases identical to TRBD2. Germline V gene lookup returns CDR1 MNHEY and CDR2 SVGAGI. This CDR3 comprises 15 residues. The V and J ends lost 6 bases and 5 bases, in that order; junction bases with no gene match: 8. In DNA, the CDR3 is TGTGCCAGCAGCCCGGGGACTAGCGGGTTCGACGAGCAGTACTTC. Protein sequence: CASSPGTSGFDEQYF.

The rearrangement uses TRBV6-5 and TRBJ2-7; D is possibly TRBD1 (6 bases). The V gene's germline CDR1 is MNHEY and CDR2 SVGAGI. V lost 6 bases and J 5 bases, leaving 11 bases between the germline ends. The CDR3 sequence is 12 residues long. Here the CDR3 reads CASRSQGDEQYF. Written as DNA, the CDR3 is TGTGCCAGCAGGTCACAGGGTGACGAGCAGTACTTC.

This chain joins TRBV7-2 and TRBJ2-1; 7 nucleotides align to TRBD2. From germline, CDR1 is SGHTA and CDR2 FQGNSA. The trim removed 4 bases at V and 8 bases at J, leaving 5 bases unmatched. The CDR3 is made up of 13 amino acids. Written as DNA, the CDR3 is TGTGCCAGCAGCTCGGGAGGTAACGATGAGCAGTTCTTC. Its protein product is CASSSGGNDEQFF.

The rearrangement uses TRBV30 and TRBJ2-2; perhaps D is TRBD1 or TRBD2 (6 bases each). Trimming took off 8 bases at V and 3 bases at J, with 16 bases between the two ends. CDR1 and CDR2 (germline): GTSNPN, SVGIG (reference sequence). The CDR3 is 14 residues long. DNA for the CDR3: TGTGCCAGAAATAGGGGGGTGGACACCGGGGAGCTGTTTTTT. Translation: CARNRGVDTGELFF.

V and J are TRBV6-1 and TRBJ2-3, with D tentatively TRBD1 (6 bases). V gave up 7 bases and J gave up 0 bases, with 11 bases separating them. Germline CDR1 reads MNHNS; CDR2 reads SASEGT. The CDR3 is 14 residues long. DNA of the CDR3: TGTGCCAGCACCCGGACAGTCAGCACAGATACGCAGTATTTT. Protein: CASTRTVSTDTQYF.

V usage is TRBV5-4 and J usage is TRBJ2-3, with D uncertain. The germline gives CDR1 SGHNT, CDR2 YYREEE (reference sequence). The V gene lost 1 base and the J gene lost 0 bases, with 9 bases spanning the gap. The CDR3 length is 15 residues. DNA of the CDR3: TGTGCCAGCAGCTTGAGTCAAGTGAGCACAGATACGCAGTATTTT. Encoded protein: CASSLSQVSTDTQYF. Drawing the rest from reference TRBV5-4 and TRBJ2-3, the complete variable domain is ETGVTQSPTHLIKTRGQQVTLRCSSQSGHNTVSWYQQALGQGPQFIFQYYREEENGRGNFPPRFSGLQFPNYSSELNVNALELDDSALYLCASSLSQVSTDTQYFGPGTRLTVL.

The genes are TRBV15 and TRBJ2-5; 12 bases line up with TRBD1. The CDR3 spans 15 residues. Germline CDR1 LNHNV, CDR2 YYDKDF (reference sequence). Trimming at V came to 5 bases and at J to 2 bases, leaving 3 bases not matched to a gene. For the CDR3, the DNA is TGTGCCACCAGCCGGGACAGGGGGCTGCAAGAGACCCAGTACTTC. It specifies CATSRDRGLQETQYF. The complete variable domain, with remaining parts taken from reference TRBV15 and TRBJ2-5, reads DAMVIQNPRYQVTQFGKPVTLSCSQTLNHNVMYWYQQKSSQAPKLLFHYYDKDFNNEADTPDNFQSRRPNTSFCFLDIRSPGLGDTAMYLCATSRDRGLQETQYFGPGTRLLVL.

This sequence joins TRBV18 and TRBJ1-1; D ambiguous. Germline V gene sequence: CDR1 KGHSH, CDR2 LQKENI. V was shortened by 2 bases and J by 5 bases, with 6 bases between the two germline ends. CDR3 length: 12 residues. The CDR3 DNA sequence: TGTGCCAGCTCACCAGGGAGGACTGAAGCTTTCTTT. It yields the protein CASSPGRTEAFF.

The chain links TRBV7-2 to TRBJ2-7, with no clear D. The CDR3 is 14 amino acids. Germline V lookup: CDR1 SGHTA, CDR2 FQGNSA. V was clipped by 4 bases and J by 0 bases, with 10 bases between them. CDR3 nucleotide sequence: TGTGCCAGCAGCTCCCAGTTTTCCTCCTACGAGCAGTACTTC. The encoded protein is CASSSQFSSYEQYF.

The DNA for the CDR3 is TGCGCCAGCAGCCAAGACAGGGGGTTTCAGCCCCAGCATTTT. Its protein is CASSQDRGFQPQHF. The gene calls are TRBV4-3 and TRBJ1-5; 7 nucleotides line up with TRBD1. The CDR3 contains 14 residues. Germline trimming cut 0 bases from V and 6 bases from J; bases unmatched to any gene: 2. Germline V gene sequence: CDR1 LGHNA, CDR2 YSLEER.

This clone was found once. V and J are TRBV19 and TRBJ1-2; 7 bases agree with TRBD1. The CDR3 runs 14 residues. Looked up from germline, CDR1 is LNHDA and CDR2 is SQIVND (reference sequence). The V and J ends lost 7 bases and 0 bases, in that order; junction bases with no gene match: 5. Here the CDR3 DNA reads TGTGCCAGTACCCGGGACAGTTCTAACTATGGCTACACCTTC. It yields the protein CASTRDSSNYGYTF.

V and J are TRBV7-2 and TRBJ2-1, with D hard to call. The germline gives CDR1 SGHTA, CDR2 FQGNSA. The CDR3 runs 13 residues. V gave up 3 bases and J gave up 8 bases, with 11 bases separating them. CDR3 sequence: CASSFRLGYEQFF. CDR3 in DNA: TGTGCCAGCAGCTTCCGACTCGGGTATGAGCAGTTCTTC. The whole variable domain, filled in from reference TRBV7-2 and TRBJ2-1, reads GAGVSQSPSNKVTEKGKDVELRCDPISGHTALYWYRQSLGQGLEFLIYFQGNSAPDKSGLPSDRFSAERTGGSVSTLTIQRTQQEDSAVYLCASSFRLGYEQFFGPGTRLTVL.

Only a few counts were recorded for this clone. The chain joins TRBV7-3 to TRBJ1-2, with 9 bases lining up with TRBD1. CDR1 SGHTA and CDR2 FQGTGA come from the germline V gene. With 5 bases clipped from V and 5 bases from J, the junction kept 3 bases outside the gene matches. CDR3 length equals 13 residues. The CDR3 DNA reads as TGTGCCAGCAGCATTGGACAGGGGTATGGCTACACCTTC. It is translated as CASSIGQGYGYTF.

This clone was seen more than once but under ten times. The chain joins TRBV15 to TRBJ2-2; 7 bases map to TRBD2. This CDR3 comprises 14 residues. The junction had 3 bases not matched to a gene; V was cut back by 1 base and J by 7 bases. Germline values: CDR1 LNHNV, CDR2 YYDKDF (reference sequence). Here the CDR3 reads CATSRVGEGGELFF. CDR3 nucleotide sequence: TGTGCCACCAGCAGAGTAGGGGAGGGCGGGGAGCTGTTTTTT.

The chain couples TRBV7-2 to TRBJ2-2; 7 nucleotides agree with TRBD2. Germline CDR1 is SGHTA and CDR2 is FQGNSA. CDR3 length: 15 amino acids. The V segment lost 5 bases and the J segment 3 bases; nucleotides outside the gene matches: 6. CDR3 loop: CASSPGGRYTGELFF. CDR3 DNA: TGTGCCAGCAGCCCCGGGGGGAGATACACCGGGGAGCTGTTTTTT.

The V call is TRBV5-6, the J call TRBJ1-2, with D possibly being TRBD1 (6 bases). Germline V gene lookup returns CDR1 SGHDT and CDR2 YYEEEE. The V and J ends lost 0 bases and 4 bases respectively, with 10 bases between them. CDR3 length: 14 amino acids. In nucleotides, the CDR3 is TGTGCCAGCAGCTTGGCCCGACAGGTCTATGGCTACACCTTC. Residues: CASSLARQVYGYTF.

This chain links TRBV6-5 with TRBJ2-5; possible D gene TRBD1, 5 bases. This CDR3 has 16 amino acids. V lost 2 bases, J lost 2 bases, and 15 bases lay in between. Germline CDR1 MNHEY, CDR2 SVGAGI. Here the CDR3 DNA reads TGTGCCAGCAGTTACGGGTCGGCAGGGTGGCAAGAGACCCAGTACTTC. The encoded protein is CASSYGSAGWQETQYF.

The chain carries TRBV30 and TRBJ2-2; D may correspond to TRBD1 or TRBD2 (5 bases each). Between the trimmed V and J ends, which lost 8 bases and 2 bases, there was a span of 18 bases. The CDR3 contains 15 residues. CDR1 and CDR2 from the germline V gene are GTSNPN and SVGIG (reference sequence). The CDR3: CAGGRMGRNTGELFF. Here the CDR3 DNA reads TGTGCCGGGGGTAGAATGGGGCGCAACACCGGGGAGCTGTTTTTT.

The chain employs TRBV19 and TRBJ2-2; the D gene is possibly TRBD1 (5 bases). Germline V gene data show CDR1 as LNHDA and CDR2 as SQIVND (reference sequence). The CDR3 contains 18 residues. V dropped 2 bases and J dropped 6 bases, with 22 bases sitting between them. The CDR3 coding sequence is TGTGCCAGTAGTATATCCTGGCTTGACAGCGCTAATCCCGGGGAGCTGTTTTTT. It codes for CASSISWLDSANPGELFF.

V gene TRBV6-5 combines with J gene TRBJ1-2; D gene unclear. The CDR3 has 11 residues. Germline assignment: CDR1 MNHEY and CDR2 SVGAGI. Trimming removed 5 bases at V and 4 bases at J, with 5 bases between. The CDR3, as DNA: TGTGCCAGCAGTACTCTCTATGGCTACACCTTC. As protein: CASSTLYGYTF.

J is TRBJ2-5 and V is TRBV27; TRBD1 or TRBD2 may be the D gene (5 bases each). The end of the DNA is better explained by TRBJ2-7, so the J call may be wrong. CDR3 length: 15 amino acids. Germline values: CDR1 MNHEY, CDR2 SMNVEV (reference sequence). The CDR3 here is CASSLRDRLLYEQYF. The CDR3 DNA sequence: TGTGCCAGCAGTCTCCGGGACCGTTTGTTGTACGAGCAGTACTTC.

The chain is built from TRBV7-2 and TRBJ2-1; 8 bases fit TRBD2. The CDR3 totals 17 residues. CDR1 is SGHTA, CDR2 FQGNSA, per germline. V shed 1 base and J 4 bases; nucleotides not matched to a gene: 9. CDR3 sequence (DNA): TGTGCCAGCAGCTTAGGAGAGGGAGCGGGGGCTTACAATGAGCAGTTCTTC. Translated, it gives CASSLGEGAGAYNEQFF. The complete variable domain, with remaining parts taken from reference TRBV7-2 and TRBJ2-1, reads GAGVSQSPSNKVTEKGKDVELRCDPISGHTALYWYRQSLGQGLEFLIYFQGNSAPDKSGLPSDRFSAERTGGSVSTLTIQRTQQEDSAVYLCASSLGEGAGAYNEQFFGPGTRLTVL.

This clone was seen just once. V is TRBV5-1 and J is TRBJ2-1; perhaps D is TRBD1 or TRBD2 (5 bases each). The CDR3 has 14 residues. The V and J ends lost 2 bases and 7 bases respectively, with 13 bases between them. Germline CDR1 SGHRS, CDR2 YFSETQ. The CDR3 DNA reads TGCGCCAGCAGCTTAGGGTGGGGGTCGAATGAGCAGTTCTTC. This gives the protein CASSLGWGSNEQFF.

The V gene is TRBV15, the J gene TRBJ2-1; D could derive from TRBD1 or TRBD2 (5 bases each). V was clipped by 1 base and J by 4 bases, with 11 bases between them. Germline values: CDR1 LNHNV, CDR2 YYDKDF (reference sequence). There are 15 residues in the CDR3. This chain's CDR3 is CATSRGRDRYNEQFF. The CDR3 nucleotides are TGTGCCACCAGCAGAGGTCGGGACCGGTACAATGAGCAGTTCTTC.

This clone was found once. The J gene is TRBJ1-2, the V gene TRBV30; no reliable D call. CDR3 length equals 12 residues. V dropped 3 bases and J dropped 8 bases, with 13 bases sitting between them. CDR1 is GTSNPN, CDR2 SVGIG, per germline (reference sequence). The CDR3 coding sequence is TGTGCCTGGAGGGCTAGCAATAGGGGCTACACCTTC. It translates to CAWRASNRGYTF.

The chain is built from TRBV27 and TRBJ2-5, with 11 nucleotides matching TRBD1. V was pared by 6 bases and J by 4 bases, with 16 bases of the junction left unmatched. Per the germline V gene, CDR1 is MNHEY and CDR2 is SMNVEV (reference sequence). The CDR3 spans 18 residues. CDR3 sequence: CASSPRTGGARGAETQYF. The CDR3 DNA sequence: TGTGCCAGCAGCCCGAGGACAGGGGGCGCGCGGGGGGCAGAGACCCAGTACTTC.